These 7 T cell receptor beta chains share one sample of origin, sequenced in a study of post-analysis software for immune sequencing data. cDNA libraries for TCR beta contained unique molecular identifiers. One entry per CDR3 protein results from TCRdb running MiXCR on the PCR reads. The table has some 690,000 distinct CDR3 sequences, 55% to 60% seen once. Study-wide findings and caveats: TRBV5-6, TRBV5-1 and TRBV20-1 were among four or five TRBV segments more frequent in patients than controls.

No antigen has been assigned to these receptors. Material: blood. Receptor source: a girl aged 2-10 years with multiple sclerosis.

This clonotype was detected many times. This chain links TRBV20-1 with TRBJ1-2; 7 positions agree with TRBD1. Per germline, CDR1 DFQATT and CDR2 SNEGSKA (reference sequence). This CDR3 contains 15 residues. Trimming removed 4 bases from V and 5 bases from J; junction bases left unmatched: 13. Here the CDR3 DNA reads TGCAGTGCTATCCGCCCCCCCGACAGGGCTTATGGCTACACCTTC. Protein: CSAIRPPDRAYGYTF.

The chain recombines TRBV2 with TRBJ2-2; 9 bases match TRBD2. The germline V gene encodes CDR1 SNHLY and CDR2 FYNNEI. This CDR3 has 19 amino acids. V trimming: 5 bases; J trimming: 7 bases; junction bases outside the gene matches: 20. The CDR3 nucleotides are TGTGCCAGCAGTTCCGGCAAGGGCGGGACTAGCCGGTCTCACGGGGAGCTGTTTTTT. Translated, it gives CASSSGKGGTSRSHGELFF.

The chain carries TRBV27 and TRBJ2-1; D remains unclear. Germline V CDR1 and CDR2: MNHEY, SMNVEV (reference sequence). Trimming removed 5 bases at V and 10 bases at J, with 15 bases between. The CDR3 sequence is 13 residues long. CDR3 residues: CASSPVAQQEQFF. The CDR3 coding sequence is TGTGCCAGCAGTCCCGTAGCTCAGCAAGAGCAGTTCTTC.

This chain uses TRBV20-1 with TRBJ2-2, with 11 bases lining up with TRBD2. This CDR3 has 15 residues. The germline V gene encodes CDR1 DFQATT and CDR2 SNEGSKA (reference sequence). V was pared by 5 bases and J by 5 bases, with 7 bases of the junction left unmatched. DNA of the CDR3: TGCAGTGCTCGAGGACTAGCGGGTACTACCGGGGAGCTGTTTTTT. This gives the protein CSARGLAGTTGELFF.

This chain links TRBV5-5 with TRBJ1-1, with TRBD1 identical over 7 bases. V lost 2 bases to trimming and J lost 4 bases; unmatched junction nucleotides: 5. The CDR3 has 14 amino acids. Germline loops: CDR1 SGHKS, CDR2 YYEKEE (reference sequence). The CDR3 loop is CASSLNRDSTEAFF. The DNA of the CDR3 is TGTGCCAGCAGCTTAAATAGGGACAGCACTGAAGCTTTCTTT.

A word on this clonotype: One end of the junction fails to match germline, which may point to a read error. CDR3 in DNA: TGTGCCAGCAGTTACCTATCAGGGTTGAGGGGCTACACTTTC. Its protein is CASSYLSGLRGYTF. The rearrangement joins TRBV6-5 to TRBJ1-2; D is perhaps TRBD1 (5 bases). This CDR3 comprises 14 residues. Germline CDR1 MNHEY, CDR2 SVGAGI.

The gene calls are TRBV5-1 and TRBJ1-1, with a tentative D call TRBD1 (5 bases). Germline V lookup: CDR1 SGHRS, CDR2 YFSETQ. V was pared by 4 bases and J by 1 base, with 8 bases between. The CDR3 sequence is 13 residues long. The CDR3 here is CASSADTNTEAFF. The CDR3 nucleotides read TGCGCCAGCAGCGCGGACACGAACACTGAAGCTTTCTTT.